This entry describes one TCR beta chain. Sequencing was performed with immunoSEQ multiplex PCR; in TCRdb, only in-frame clones are kept and a portion is missing. The repertoire includes about 57,000 clones, just over 90% of them detected once, and approximately 0.2% sits in the top ten. With 3 bases clipped from V and 7 bases from J, the junction kept 4 bases outside the gene matches. The germline V gene has CDR1 SGHVS and CDR2 FNYEAQ. The length of the CDR3 is 15 residues. This sample is drawn from a study of T cell changes during pregnancy in multiple sclerosis. The chain combines TRBV7-6 with TRBJ2-1; 12 bases are shared with TRBD2. This clonotype originated in a female donor with multiple sclerosis, enrolled in a pregnancy study. The input for sequencing was CD4+ T cells from peripheral blood mononuclear cells, taken in the second trimester of pregnancy. The CDR3 nucleotides read TGTGCCAGCAGCTTGGGGACTAGCGGGCGGAATGAGCAGTTCTTC. As protein: CASSLGTSGRNEQFF.